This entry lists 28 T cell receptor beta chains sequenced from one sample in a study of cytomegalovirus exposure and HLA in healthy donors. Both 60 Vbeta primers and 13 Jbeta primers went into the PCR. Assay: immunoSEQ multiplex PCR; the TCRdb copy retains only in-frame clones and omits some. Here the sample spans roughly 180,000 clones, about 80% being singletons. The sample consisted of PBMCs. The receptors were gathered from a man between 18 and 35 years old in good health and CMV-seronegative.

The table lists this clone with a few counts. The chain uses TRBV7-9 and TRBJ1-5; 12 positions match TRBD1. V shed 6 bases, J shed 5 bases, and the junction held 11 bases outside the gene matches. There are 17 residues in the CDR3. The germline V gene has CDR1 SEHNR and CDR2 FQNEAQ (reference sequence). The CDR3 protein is CASSTTGQGARDQPQHF. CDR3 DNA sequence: TGTGCCAGCAGTACCACGGGACAGGGGGCGCGGGATCAGCCCCAGCATTTT. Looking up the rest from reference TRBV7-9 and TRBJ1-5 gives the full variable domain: DTGVSQNPRHKITKRGQNVTFRCDPISEHNRLYWYRQTLGQGPEFLTYFQNEAQLEKSRLLSDRFSAERPKGSFSTLEIQRTEQGDSAMYLCASSTTGQGARDQPQHFGDGTRLSIL.

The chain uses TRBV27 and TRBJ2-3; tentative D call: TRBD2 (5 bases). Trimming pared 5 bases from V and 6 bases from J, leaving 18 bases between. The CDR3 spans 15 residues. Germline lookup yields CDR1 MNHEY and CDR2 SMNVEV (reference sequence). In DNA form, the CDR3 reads TGTGCCAGCAGTCCCCGGAGGCTCGATCGGGATACGCAGTATTTT. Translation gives CASSPRRLDRDTQYF.

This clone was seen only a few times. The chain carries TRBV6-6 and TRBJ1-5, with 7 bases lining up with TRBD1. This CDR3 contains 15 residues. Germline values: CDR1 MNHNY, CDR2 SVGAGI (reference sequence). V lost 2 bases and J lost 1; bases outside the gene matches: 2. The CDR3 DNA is TGTGCCAGCAGTTACCTGGACAGGAGCAATCAGCCCCAGCATTTT. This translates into CASSYLDRSNQPQHF.

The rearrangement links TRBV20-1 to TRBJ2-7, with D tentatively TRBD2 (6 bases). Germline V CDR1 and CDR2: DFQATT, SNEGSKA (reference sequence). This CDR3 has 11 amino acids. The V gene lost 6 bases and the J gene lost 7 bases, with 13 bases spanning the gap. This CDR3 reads CSATRLVEQYF. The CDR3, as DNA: TGCAGTGCCACCAGACTAGTTGAGCAGTACTTC.

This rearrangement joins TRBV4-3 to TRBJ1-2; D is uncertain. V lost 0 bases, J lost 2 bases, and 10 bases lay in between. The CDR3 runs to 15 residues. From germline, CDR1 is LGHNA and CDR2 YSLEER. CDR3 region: CASSQDLRENYGYTF. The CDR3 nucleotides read TGCGCCAGCAGCCAAGATCTGCGGGAAAACTATGGCTACACCTTC.

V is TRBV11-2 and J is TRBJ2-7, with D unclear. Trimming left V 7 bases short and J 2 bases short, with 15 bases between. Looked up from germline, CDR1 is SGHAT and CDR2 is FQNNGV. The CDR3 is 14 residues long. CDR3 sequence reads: CASTLPTTAYEQYF. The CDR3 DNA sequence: TGTGCCAGCACCCTCCCCACCACGGCCTACGAGCAGTACTTC.

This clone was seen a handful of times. For the CDR3, the DNA is TGCGCCAGCGGGACAGCAACTAATGAAAAACTGTTTTTT. Translated: CASGTATNEKLFF. V usage is TRBV4-1 and J usage is TRBJ1-4, with TRBD1 identical over 7 bases. The CDR3 runs 13 residues. Germline trimming cut 8 bases from V and 0 bases from J; bases unmatched to any gene: 0. Germline V gives CDR1 MGHRA, CDR2 YSYEKL.

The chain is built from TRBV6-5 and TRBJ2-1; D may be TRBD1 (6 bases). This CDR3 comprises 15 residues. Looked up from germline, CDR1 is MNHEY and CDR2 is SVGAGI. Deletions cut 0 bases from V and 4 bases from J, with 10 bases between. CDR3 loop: CASSYSGHGYNEQFF. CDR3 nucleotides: TGTGCCAGCAGTTACTCGGGACACGGATACAATGAGCAGTTCTTC.

The CDR3 spells CASSQSSNRKAFF. The CDR3 DNA follows: TGTGCCAGCAGTCAGAGCTCGAACAGGAAAGCTTTCTTT. J is TRBJ1-1 and V is TRBV7-2, with a weak D call TRBD1 (5 bases). This CDR3 has 13 residues. The germline V gene encodes CDR1 SGHTA and CDR2 FQGNSA. V gave up 6 bases and J gave up 9 bases, with 17 bases separating them.

As DNA, the CDR3 is TGTGCCAGCACAGTTACTAACTATGGCTACACCTTC. It codes for CASTVTNYGYTF. The rearrangement links TRBV6-1 to TRBJ1-2; no clear D gene. This CDR3 is built from 12 residues. Trimming cost V 7 bases and J 0 bases, with 6 bases left between them. Germline lookup yields CDR1 MNHNS and CDR2 SASEGT.

Written as DNA, the CDR3 is TGTGCCAGTAGTATGGCCCGCTACGGGACTAGCGACTCCTACGAGCAGTACTTC. As protein: CASSMARYGTSDSYEQYF. The chain is built from TRBV19 and TRBJ2-7; 10 bases are shared with TRBD2. V was pared by 3 bases and J by 0 bases, with 11 bases of the junction left unmatched. This CDR3 has 18 amino acids. The germline V gene has CDR1 LNHDA and CDR2 SQIVND (reference sequence).

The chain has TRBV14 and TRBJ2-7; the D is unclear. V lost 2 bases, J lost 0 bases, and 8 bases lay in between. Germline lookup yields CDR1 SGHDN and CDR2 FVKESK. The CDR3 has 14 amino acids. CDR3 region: CASSQFLSSYEQYF. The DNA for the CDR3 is TGTGCCAGCAGCCAATTTTTGAGCTCCTACGAGCAGTACTTC.

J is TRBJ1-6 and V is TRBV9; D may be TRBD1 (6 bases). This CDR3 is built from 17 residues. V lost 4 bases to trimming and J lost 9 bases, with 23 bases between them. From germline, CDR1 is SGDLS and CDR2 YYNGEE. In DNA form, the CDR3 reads TGTGCCAGCAGCCCTGCGCCAGGGGCGGAAAAGGTTTCACCCCTCCACTTT. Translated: CASSPAPGAEKVSPLHF.

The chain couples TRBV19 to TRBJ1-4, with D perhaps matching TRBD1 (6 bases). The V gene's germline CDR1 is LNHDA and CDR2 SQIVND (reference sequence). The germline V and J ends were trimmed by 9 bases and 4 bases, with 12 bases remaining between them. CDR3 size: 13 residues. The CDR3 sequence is CASKDRINEKLFF. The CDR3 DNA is TGTGCCAGCAAAGACAGGATTAATGAAAAACTGTTTTTT.

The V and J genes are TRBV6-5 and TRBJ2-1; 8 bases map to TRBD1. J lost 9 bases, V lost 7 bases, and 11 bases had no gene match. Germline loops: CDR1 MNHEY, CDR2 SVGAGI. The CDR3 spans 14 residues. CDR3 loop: CASNAGQVNGEQFF. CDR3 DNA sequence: TGTGCCAGCAATGCGGGACAGGTGAACGGTGAGCAGTTCTTC.

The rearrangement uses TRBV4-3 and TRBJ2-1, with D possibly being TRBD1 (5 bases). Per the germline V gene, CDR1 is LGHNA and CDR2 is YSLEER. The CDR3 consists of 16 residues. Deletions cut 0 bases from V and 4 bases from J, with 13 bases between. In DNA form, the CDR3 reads TGCGCCAGCAGCCAAGATCACAGGTCGGCTTACAATGAGCAGTTCTTC. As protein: CASSQDHRSAYNEQFF.

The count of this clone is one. The CDR3 loop is CASSLEGGGPQETQYF. DNA for the CDR3: TGTGCCAGCAGCTTAGAGGGGGGGGGCCCCCAAGAGACCCAGTACTTC. The chain couples TRBV13 to TRBJ2-5, with D perhaps matching TRBD2 (7 bases). The germline CDR1 and CDR2 sequences are PRHDT and FYEKMQ (reference sequence). Trimming pared 1 base from V and 1 base from J, leaving 13 bases between. This CDR3 has 16 residues.

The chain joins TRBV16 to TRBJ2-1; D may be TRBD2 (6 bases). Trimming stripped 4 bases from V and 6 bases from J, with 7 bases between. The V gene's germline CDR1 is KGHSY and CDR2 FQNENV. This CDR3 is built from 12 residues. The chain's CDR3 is CASSLGGNEQFF. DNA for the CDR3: TGTGCCAGCAGCCTGGGAGGCAATGAGCAGTTCTTC.

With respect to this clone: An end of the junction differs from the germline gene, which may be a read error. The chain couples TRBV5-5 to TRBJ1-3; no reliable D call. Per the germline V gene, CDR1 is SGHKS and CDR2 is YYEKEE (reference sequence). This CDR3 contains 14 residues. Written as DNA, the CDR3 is TGTGCCAGCAGCTTGGCCTTAAGTCCAAACTCCATATATTTT. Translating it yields CASSLALSPNSIYF.

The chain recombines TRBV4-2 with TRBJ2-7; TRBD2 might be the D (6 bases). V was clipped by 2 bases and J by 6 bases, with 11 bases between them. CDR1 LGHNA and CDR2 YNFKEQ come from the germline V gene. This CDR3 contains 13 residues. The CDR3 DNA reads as TGTGCCAGCAGCCAAAGCAGGGACTTCGAGCAGTACTTC. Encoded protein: CASSQSRDFEQYF.

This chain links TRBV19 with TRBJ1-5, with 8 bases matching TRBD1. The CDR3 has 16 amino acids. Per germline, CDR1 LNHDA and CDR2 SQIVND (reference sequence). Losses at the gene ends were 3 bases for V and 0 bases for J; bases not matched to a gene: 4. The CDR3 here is CASSMGTGYSNQPQHF. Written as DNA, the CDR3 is TGTGCCAGTAGTATGGGGACAGGATATAGCAATCAGCCCCAGCATTTT.

For the CDR3, the DNA is TGCGCCAGCACTAGCGGGGGGTGGTACGAGCAGTACTTC. Translated, it gives CASTSGGWYEQYF. This rearrangement joins TRBV10-2 to TRBJ2-7; 11 positions match TRBD2. Germline assignment: CDR1 WSHSY and CDR2 SAAADI. The ends lost 7 bases at V and 4 bases at J; junction bases unmatched: 3. CDR3 length: 13 amino acids.

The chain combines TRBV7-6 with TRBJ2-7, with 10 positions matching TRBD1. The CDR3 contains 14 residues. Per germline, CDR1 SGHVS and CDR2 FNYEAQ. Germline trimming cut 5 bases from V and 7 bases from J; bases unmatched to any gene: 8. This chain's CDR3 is CASSPGQGVWEQYF. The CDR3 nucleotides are TGTGCCAGCAGCCCAGGACAGGGGGTATGGGAGCAGTACTTC.

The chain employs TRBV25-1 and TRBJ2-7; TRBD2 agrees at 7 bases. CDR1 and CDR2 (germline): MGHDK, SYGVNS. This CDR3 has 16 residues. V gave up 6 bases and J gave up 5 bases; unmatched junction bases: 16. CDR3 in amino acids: CASRGEPGLHPDEQYF. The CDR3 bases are TGTGCCAGCAGAGGGGAGCCGGGACTACATCCCGACGAGCAGTACTTC.

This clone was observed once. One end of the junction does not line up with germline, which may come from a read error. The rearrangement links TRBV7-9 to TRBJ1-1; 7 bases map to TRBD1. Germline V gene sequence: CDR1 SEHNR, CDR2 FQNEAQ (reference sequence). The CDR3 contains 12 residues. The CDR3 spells CSSPEQGTEAFF. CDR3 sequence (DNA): TGTTCCAGCCCCGAACAGGGGACTGAAGCTTTCTTT.

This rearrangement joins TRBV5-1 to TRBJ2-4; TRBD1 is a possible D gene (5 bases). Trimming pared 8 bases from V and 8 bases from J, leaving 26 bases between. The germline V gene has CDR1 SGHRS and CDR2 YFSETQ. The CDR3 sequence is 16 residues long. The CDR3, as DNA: TGCGCCAGTAGCACTTCTCCGCAGGGAAGGTTGGACATTCAGTACTTC. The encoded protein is CASSTSPQGRLDIQYF.

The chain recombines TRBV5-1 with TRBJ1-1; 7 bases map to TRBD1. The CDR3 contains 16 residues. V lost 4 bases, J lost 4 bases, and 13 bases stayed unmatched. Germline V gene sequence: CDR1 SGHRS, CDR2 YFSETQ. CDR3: CASSPITTGDGTEAFF. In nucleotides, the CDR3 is TGCGCCAGCAGCCCGATAACCACAGGGGACGGCACTGAAGCTTTCTTT.

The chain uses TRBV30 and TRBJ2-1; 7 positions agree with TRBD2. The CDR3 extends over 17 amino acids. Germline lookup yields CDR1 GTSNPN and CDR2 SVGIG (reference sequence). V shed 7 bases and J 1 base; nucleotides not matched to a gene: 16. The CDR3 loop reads CASRGGRETVSYNEQFF. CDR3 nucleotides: TGTGCCTCCCGCGGGGGACGGGAGACTGTTTCCTACAATGAGCAGTTCTTC.